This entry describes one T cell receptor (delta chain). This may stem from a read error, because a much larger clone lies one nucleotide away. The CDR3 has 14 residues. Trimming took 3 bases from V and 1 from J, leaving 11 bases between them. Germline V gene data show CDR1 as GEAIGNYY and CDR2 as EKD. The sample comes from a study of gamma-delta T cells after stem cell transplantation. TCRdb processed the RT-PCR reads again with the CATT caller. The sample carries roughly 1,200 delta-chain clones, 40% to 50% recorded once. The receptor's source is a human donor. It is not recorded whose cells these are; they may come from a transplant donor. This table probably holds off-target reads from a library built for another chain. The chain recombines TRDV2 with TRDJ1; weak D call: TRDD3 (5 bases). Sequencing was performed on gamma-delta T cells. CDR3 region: CACDQMGTTDKLIF. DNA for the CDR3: TGTGCCTGTGACCAAATGGGGACCACCGATAAACTCATCTTT.